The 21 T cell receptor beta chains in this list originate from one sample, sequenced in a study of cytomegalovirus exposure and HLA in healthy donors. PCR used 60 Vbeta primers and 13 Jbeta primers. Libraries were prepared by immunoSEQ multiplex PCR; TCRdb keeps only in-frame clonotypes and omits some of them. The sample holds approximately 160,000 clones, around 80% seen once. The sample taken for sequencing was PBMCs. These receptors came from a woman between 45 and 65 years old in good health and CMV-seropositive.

The CDR3 spells CASSSEDSPWVGELFF. As DNA, the CDR3 is TGTGCCAGCAGTTCGGAGGACTCGCCGTGGGTGGGGGAGCTGTTTTTT. The chain employs TRBV28 and TRBJ2-2, with D possibly TRBD2 on 5 matching bases. Germline loops: CDR1 MDHEN, CDR2 SYDVKM. There are 16 residues in the CDR3. V lost 4 bases and J lost 8, with 20 bases in between. Using reference TRBV28 and TRBJ2-2 for the parts outside the CDR3, the full variable domain is DVKVTQSSRYLVKRTGEKVFLECVQDMDHENMFWYRQDPGLGLRLIYFSYDVKMKEKGDIPEGYSVSREKKERFSLILESASTNQTSMYLCASSSEDSPWVGELFFGEGSRLTVL.

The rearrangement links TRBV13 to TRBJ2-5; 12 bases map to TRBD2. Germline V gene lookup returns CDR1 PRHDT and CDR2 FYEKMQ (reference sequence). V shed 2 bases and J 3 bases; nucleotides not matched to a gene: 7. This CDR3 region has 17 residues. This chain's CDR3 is CASSLSYSSGREETQYF. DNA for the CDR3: TGTGCCAGCAGCTTAAGCTACTCTAGCGGGAGGGAAGAGACCCAGTACTTC.

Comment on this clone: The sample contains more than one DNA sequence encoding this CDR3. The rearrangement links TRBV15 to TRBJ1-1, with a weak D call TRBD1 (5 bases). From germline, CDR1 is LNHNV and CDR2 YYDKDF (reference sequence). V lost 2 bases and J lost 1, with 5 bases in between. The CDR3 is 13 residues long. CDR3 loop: CATSRTGNTEAFF. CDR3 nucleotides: TGTGCCACCAGCAGAACAGGGAACACTGAAGCTTTCTTT.

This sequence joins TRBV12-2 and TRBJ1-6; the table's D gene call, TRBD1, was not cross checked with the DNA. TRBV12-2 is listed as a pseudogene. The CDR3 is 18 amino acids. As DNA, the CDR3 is TGTGCAAGTCGCCAAAGCCCTCTAGACAGGGGAGGAAATTCACCCCTCCACTTT. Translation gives CASRQSPLDRGGNSPLHF.

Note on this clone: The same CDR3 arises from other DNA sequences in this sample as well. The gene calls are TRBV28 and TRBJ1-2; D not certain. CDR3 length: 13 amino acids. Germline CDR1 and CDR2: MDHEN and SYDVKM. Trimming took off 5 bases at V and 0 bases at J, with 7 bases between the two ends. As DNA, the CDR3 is TGTGCCAGCAGTCCGGACTCTAACTATGGCTACACCTTC. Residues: CASSPDSNYGYTF.

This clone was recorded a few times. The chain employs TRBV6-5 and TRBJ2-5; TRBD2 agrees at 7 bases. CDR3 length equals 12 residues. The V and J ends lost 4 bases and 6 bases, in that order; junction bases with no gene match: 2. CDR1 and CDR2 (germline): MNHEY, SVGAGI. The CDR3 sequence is CASSFSGQTQYF. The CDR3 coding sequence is TGTGCCAGCAGTTTTAGCGGGCAGACCCAGTACTTC.

CDR3 bases: TGTGCCAGCAGCCCAAGGGGACTAGCGGGAGGCGGAGACGAGCAGTACTTC. Translation: CASSPRGLAGGGDEQYF. J is TRBJ2-7 and V is TRBV7-2; TRBD2 aligns across 15 bases. Losses at the gene ends were 5 bases for V and 5 bases for J; bases not matched to a gene: 10. Germline CDR1 reads SGHTA; CDR2 reads FQGNSA. The CDR3 has 17 amino acids.

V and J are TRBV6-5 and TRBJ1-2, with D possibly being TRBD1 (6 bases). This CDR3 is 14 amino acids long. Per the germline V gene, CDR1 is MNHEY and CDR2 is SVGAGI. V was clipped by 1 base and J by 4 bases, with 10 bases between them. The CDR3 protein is CASSYYADSYGYTF. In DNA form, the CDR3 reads TGTGCCAGCAGTTACTACGCGGACAGCTATGGCTACACCTTC.

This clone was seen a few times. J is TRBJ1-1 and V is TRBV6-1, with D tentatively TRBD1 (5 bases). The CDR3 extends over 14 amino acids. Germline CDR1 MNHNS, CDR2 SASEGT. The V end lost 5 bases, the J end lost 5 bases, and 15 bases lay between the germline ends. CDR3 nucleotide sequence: TGTGCCAGCAGTCGGCAGGGTGTTCGGACTGAAGCTTTCTTT. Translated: CASSRQGVRTEAFF.

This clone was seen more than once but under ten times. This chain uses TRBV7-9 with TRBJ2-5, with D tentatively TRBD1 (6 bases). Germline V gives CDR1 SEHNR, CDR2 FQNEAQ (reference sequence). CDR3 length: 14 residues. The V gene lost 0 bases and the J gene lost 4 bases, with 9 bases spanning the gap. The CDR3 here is CASSLAQGRETQYF. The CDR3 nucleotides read TGTGCCAGCAGCTTAGCACAGGGTAGAGAGACCCAGTACTTC.

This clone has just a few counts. The CDR3 DNA reads as TGTGCCACCGGACAGGGAGATCAGCCCCAGCATTTT. It translates to CATGQGDQPQHF. J is TRBJ1-5 and V is TRBV15; 8 bases map to TRBD1. Germline V gene lookup returns CDR1 LNHNV and CDR2 YYDKDF (reference sequence). With 8 bases clipped from V and 5 bases from J, the junction kept 2 bases outside the gene matches. The CDR3 totals 12 residues. Full variable domain (rest looked up from reference TRBV15 and TRBJ1-5): DAMVIQNPRYQVTQFGKPVTLSCSQTLNHNVMYWYQQKSSQAPKLLFHYYDKDFNNEADTPDNFQSRRPNTSFCFLDIRSPGLGDTAMYLCATGQGDQPQHFGDGTRLSIL.

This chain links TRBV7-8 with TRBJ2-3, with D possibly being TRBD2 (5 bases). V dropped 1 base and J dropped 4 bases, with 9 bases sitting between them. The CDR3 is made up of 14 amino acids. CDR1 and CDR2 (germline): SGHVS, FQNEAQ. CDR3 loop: CASSLGFGADTQYF. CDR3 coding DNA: TGTGCCAGCAGCTTAGGCTTCGGGGCAGATACGCAGTATTTT. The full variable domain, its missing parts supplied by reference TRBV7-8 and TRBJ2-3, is GAGVSQSPRYKVAKRGQDVALRCDPISGHVSLFWYQQALGQGPEFLTYFQNEAQLDKSGLPSDRFFAERPEGSVSTLKIQRTQQEDSAVYLCASSLGFGADTQYFGPGTRLTVL.

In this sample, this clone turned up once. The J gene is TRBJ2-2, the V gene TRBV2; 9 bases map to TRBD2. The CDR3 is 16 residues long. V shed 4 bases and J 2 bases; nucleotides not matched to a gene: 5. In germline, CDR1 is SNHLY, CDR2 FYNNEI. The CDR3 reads CASSAIAGANTGELFF. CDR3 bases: TGTGCCAGCAGTGCAATAGCGGGGGCCAACACCGGGGAGCTGTTTTTT.

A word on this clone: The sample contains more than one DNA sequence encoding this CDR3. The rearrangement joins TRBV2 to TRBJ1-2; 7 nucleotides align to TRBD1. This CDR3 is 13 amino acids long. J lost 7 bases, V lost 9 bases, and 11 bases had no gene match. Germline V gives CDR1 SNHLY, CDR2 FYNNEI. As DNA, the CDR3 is TGTGCCAGGAGACAGGGTATGGGGGCTGGCTACACCTTC. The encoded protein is CARRQGMGAGYTF.

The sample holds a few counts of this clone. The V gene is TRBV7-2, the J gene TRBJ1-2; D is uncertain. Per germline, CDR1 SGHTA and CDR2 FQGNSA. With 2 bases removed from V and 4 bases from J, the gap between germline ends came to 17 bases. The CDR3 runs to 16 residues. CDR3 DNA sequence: TGTGCCAGCAGCTTAAGAGTGGTCCAGGTTGGCTATGGCTACACCTTC. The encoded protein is CASSLRVVQVGYGYTF.

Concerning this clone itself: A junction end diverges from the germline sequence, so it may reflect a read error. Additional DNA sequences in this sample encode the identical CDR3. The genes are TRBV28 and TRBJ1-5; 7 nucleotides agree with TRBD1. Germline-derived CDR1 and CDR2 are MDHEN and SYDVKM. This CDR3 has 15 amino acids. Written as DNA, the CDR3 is TGTGCCAGCAGTTTCGGGCAGGGGGGCAATCAACCCCAGCATTTT. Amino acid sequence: CASSFGQGGNQPQHF.

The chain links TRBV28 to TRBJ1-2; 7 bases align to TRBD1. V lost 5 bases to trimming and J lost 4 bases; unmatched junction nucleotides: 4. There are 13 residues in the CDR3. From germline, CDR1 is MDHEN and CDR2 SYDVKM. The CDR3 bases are TGTGCCAGCAGTATACAGGGGTCCTATGGCTACACCTTC. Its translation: CASSIQGSYGYTF.

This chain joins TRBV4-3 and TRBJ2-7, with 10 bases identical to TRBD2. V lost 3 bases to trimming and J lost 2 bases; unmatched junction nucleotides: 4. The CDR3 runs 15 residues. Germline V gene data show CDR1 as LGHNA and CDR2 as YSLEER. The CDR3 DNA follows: TGCGCCAGCAGCCAGGAACTAGCGGGAACCTACGAGCAGTACTTC. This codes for CASSQELAGTYEQYF.

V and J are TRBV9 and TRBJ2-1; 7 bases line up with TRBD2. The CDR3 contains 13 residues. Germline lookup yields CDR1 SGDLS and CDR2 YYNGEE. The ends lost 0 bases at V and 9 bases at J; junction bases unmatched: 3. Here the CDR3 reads CASSVVPSGEQFF. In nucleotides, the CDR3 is TGTGCCAGCAGCGTAGTCCCTAGCGGTGAGCAGTTCTTC. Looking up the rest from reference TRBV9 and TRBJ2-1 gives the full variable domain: DSGVTQTPKHLITATGQRVTLRCSPRSGDLSVYWYQQSLDQGLQFLIQYYNGEERAKGNILERFSAQQFPDLHSELNLSSLELGDSALYFCASSVVPSGEQFFGPGTRLTVL.

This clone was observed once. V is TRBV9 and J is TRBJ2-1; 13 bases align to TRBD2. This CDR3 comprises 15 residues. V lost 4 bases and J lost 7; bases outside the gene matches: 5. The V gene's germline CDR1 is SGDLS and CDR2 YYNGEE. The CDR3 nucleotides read TGTGCCAGCAGCACTCCGGGACTAGCGGGGAATGAGCAGTTCTTC. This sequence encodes CASSTPGLAGNEQFF.

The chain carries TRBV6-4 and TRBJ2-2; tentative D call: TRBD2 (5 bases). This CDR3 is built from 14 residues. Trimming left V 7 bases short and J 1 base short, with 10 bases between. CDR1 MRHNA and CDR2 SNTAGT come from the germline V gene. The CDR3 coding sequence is TGTGCCAGCACCTTGGAGGAGAACACCGGGGAGCTGTTTTTT. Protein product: CASTLEENTGELFF.